This T cell receptor (beta chain) was retrieved from a study of liver allograft versus peripheral blood T cells. Whole-study context: T cell receptor repertoires in transplanted livers were compared with those in recipients' peripheral blood. Study-wide findings and caveats: There were reportedly differences between T cell receptor repertoires inside liver allografts and those in peripheral blood.

Trimming removed 3 bases from V and 6 bases from J, with 8 bases in between. CDR1 MDHEN and CDR2 SYDVKM come from the germline V gene. CDR3 length equals 12 residues. TCRdb processed the reads anew with MiXCR; each CDR3 protein has one entry. In the table there are 2,000 to 3,000 distinct CDR3 sequences, approximately 15% of which are singletons. In its sample, this clonotype ranks as medium-sized. Its specificity is not known. V gene TRBV28 combines with J gene TRBJ1-2; D is ambiguous. This receptor was obtained from a human patient who had a liver transplant. Some T cells may be provided by the graft donor. CDR3 region: CASSFGWNGYTF. CDR3 DNA: TGTGCCAGCAGTTTCGGGTGGAATGGCTACACCTTC.